This T cell receptor (beta chain) was profiled in a study of OX40 agonist ivuxolimab in advanced cancers. The table came from immunoSEQ multiplex PCR; TCRdb's copy has only in-frame clones and leaves some out. The sample contains fewer than 70,000 clones, approximately 90% of which appear only once. CDR1 and CDR2 from the germline V gene are LGHNA and YSLEER. CDR3 size: 15 residues. Trimming removed 0 bases from V and 4 bases from J, with 12 bases in between. This clone was found once. The chain has TRBV4-3 and TRBJ1-1, with D possibly TRBD1 on 5 matching bases. Sequenced here: CD4+ or CD8+ T cells sorted from blood, sampled in a trial of the OX40 agonist ivuxolimab. The receptor's source is an adult with an advanced solid tumor such as melanoma, head and neck, liver or kidney cancer. The CDR3 sequence: CASSQDLGGSTEAFF. The CDR3 bases are TGCGCCAGCAGCCAAGATCTTGGGGGGTCCACTGAAGCTTTCTTT.